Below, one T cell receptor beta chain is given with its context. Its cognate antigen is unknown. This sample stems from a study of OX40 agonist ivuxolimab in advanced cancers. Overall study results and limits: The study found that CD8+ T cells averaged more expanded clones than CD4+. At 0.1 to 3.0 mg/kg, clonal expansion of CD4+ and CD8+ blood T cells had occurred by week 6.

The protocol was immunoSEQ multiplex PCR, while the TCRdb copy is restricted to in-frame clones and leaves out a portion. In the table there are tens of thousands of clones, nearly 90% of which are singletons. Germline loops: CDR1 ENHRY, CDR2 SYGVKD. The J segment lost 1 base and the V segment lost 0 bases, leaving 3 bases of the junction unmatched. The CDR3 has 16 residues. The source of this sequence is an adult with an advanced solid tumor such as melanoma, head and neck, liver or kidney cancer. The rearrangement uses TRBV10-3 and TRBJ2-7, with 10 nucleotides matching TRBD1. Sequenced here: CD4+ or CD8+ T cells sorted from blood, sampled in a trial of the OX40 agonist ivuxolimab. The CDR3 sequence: CAISESEGQGSYEQYF. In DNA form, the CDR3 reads TGTGCCATCAGTGAGTCGGAGGGACAGGGGTCCTACGAGCAGTACTTC.